One and the same sample provided the 14 T cell receptor beta chains below, sequenced in a study of OX40 agonist ivuxolimab in advanced cancers. Generated by immunoSEQ multiplex PCR, the TCRdb table keeps only in-frame clones and is missing some. The sample carries tens of thousands of clones, approximately 80% recorded once. The material was CD4+ or CD8+ T cells sorted from blood, obtained in a trial of the OX40 agonist ivuxolimab. The origin of the receptors is an adult with an advanced solid tumor such as melanoma, head and neck, liver or kidney cancer.

V is TRBV18 and J is TRBJ2-3; TRBD2 aligns across 9 bases. CDR1 and CDR2 (germline): KGHSH, LQKENI. Trimming took 3 bases from V and 2 from J; bases not matched to a gene: 3. The CDR3 loop spans 15 amino acids. The CDR3 spells CASSPSSGDTDTQYF. The CDR3 nucleotides read TGTGCCAGCTCACCCTCTAGCGGGGACACAGATACGCAGTATTTT.

The genes are TRBV7-9 and TRBJ1-1; D not resolved. V lost 2 bases and J lost 3, with 4 bases in between. From germline, CDR1 is SEHNR and CDR2 FQNEAQ (reference sequence). The CDR3 length is 12 residues. CDR3 residues: CASSLLDTEAFF. CDR3 coding DNA: TGTGCCAGCAGCTTACTTGACACTGAAGCTTTCTTT.

This clone was observed once. V gene TRBV4-1 combines with J gene TRBJ1-1; no clear D gene. The CDR3 sequence is 14 residues long. V was cut by 0 bases and J by 0 bases, with 5 bases left in between. Germline V gene data show CDR1 as MGHRA and CDR2 as YSYEKL. In DNA form, the CDR3 reads TGCGCCAGCAGCCAAGATCCCCTGAACACTGAAGCTTTCTTT. Encoded protein: CASSQDPLNTEAFF.

The J gene is TRBJ1-2, the V gene TRBV27, with TRBD1 as a possible D gene (5 bases). The CDR3 has 13 amino acids. The ends were cut back, 7 bases at V and 3 bases at J, with 12 bases in the middle. The germline CDR1 and CDR2 sequences are MNHEY and SMNVEV (reference sequence). CDR3 sequence reads: CASKDPGHYGYTF. Here the CDR3 DNA reads TGTGCCAGCAAGGACCCAGGGCACTATGGCTACACCTTC.

V is TRBV6-5 and J is TRBJ2-2; D unclear. V lost 7 bases and J 0 bases, leaving 12 bases between the germline ends. Per germline, CDR1 MNHEY and CDR2 SVGAGI. The CDR3 runs 15 residues. For the CDR3, the DNA is TGTGCCAGCAACCGTAGACAAGCGAACACCGGGGAGCTGTTTTTT. It codes for CASNRRQANTGELFF.

This clone occurred a few times. V usage is TRBV19 and J usage is TRBJ1-3, with D hard to call. Germline loops: CDR1 LNHDA, CDR2 SQIVND (reference sequence). This CDR3 spans 15 amino acids. Trimming took off 7 bases at V and 0 bases at J, with 13 bases between the two ends. The CDR3 loop is CASTTPVYSGNTIYF. The DNA of the CDR3 is TGTGCCAGTACCACTCCGGTATACTCTGGAAACACCATATATTTT.

The table lists this clone with a few counts. The CDR3 coding sequence is TGTGCCAGCAGCTTGACTAGCGTGAGCACCGGGGAGCTGTTTTTT. Translating gives CASSLTSVSTGELFF. The chain uses TRBV5-4 and TRBJ2-2; 7 positions match TRBD2. Trimming removed 1 base from V and 4 bases from J; junction bases left unmatched: 4. The CDR3 consists of 15 residues. Germline assignment: CDR1 SGHNT and CDR2 YYREEE (reference sequence).

Comments on this clone: Other nucleotide sequences from this sample produce the same CDR3. CDR3 sequence (DNA): TGTGCCAGCAGTTACCAGGGTAGCTATGGCTACACCTTC. The encoded protein is CASSYQGSYGYTF. J is TRBJ1-2 and V is TRBV6-5; a possible D gene is TRBD1 (5 bases). The CDR3 loop spans 13 amino acids. Trimming stripped 2 bases from V and 4 bases from J, with 8 bases between. Germline assignment: CDR1 MNHEY and CDR2 SVGAGI.

The chain couples TRBV27 to TRBJ2-1; no clear D gene. The CDR3 sequence is 16 residues long. Trimming took 2 bases from V and 0 from J, leaving 11 bases between them. Germline assignment: CDR1 MNHEY and CDR2 SMNVEV (reference sequence). In DNA form, the CDR3 reads TGTGCCAGCAGTTTAATTGTTGGGAACTCCTACAATGAGCAGTTCTTC. It codes for CASSLIVGNSYNEQFF.

This chain links TRBV25-1 with TRBJ2-1; the D gene is possibly TRBD2 (5 bases). There are 14 residues in the CDR3. From germline, CDR1 is MGHDK and CDR2 SYGVNS. Trimming cost V 9 bases and J 8 bases, with 20 bases left between them. The chain's CDR3 is CASARAVGGDEQFF. The CDR3 nucleotides read TGTGCCAGTGCTAGGGCGGTCGGAGGCGATGAGCAGTTCTTC.

V usage is TRBV4-1 and J usage is TRBJ2-7; D unclear. This CDR3 comprises 15 residues. V was clipped by 0 bases and J by 0 bases, with 9 bases between them. Germline-derived CDR1 and CDR2 are MGHRA and YSYEKL. The DNA for the CDR3 is TGCGCCAGCAGCCAAGAACGCGGACCCTCCTACGAGCAGTACTTC. Translated, it gives CASSQERGPSYEQYF.

This rearrangement joins TRBV4-2 to TRBJ1-1; the match to TRBD1 covers 7 bases. The germline V gene encodes CDR1 LGHNA and CDR2 YNFKEQ. The CDR3 has 14 amino acids. V lost 6 bases and J lost 3; bases outside the gene matches: 7. This chain's CDR3 is CASRPGTAHTEAFF. The CDR3 bases are TGTGCCAGCAGACCGGGGACAGCCCACACTGAAGCTTTCTTT.

The chain carries TRBV2 and TRBJ2-1, with D hard to call. This CDR3 has 11 amino acids. Trimming pared 6 bases from V and 3 bases from J, leaving 3 bases between. The germline V gene encodes CDR1 SNHLY and CDR2 FYNNEI. The chain's CDR3 is CASRYYNEQFF. The DNA for the CDR3 is TGTGCCAGCAGATACTACAATGAGCAGTTCTTC. The full variable domain, with the rest looked up from reference TRBV2 and TRBJ2-1, is EPEVTQTPSHQVTQMGQEVILRCVPISNHLYFYWYRQILGQKVEFLVSFYNNEISEKSEIFDDQFSVERPDGSNFTLKIRSTKLEDSAMYFCASRYYNEQFFGPGTRLTVL.

CDR3 sequence reads: CASSSTDLYNEQFF. CDR3 bases: TGTGCCAGCAGCTCTACGGACTTGTACAATGAGCAGTTCTTC. The rearrangement links TRBV9 to TRBJ2-1; a possible D gene is TRBD2 (5 bases). The germline V gene encodes CDR1 SGDLS and CDR2 YYNGEE. The CDR3 length is 14 residues. V shed 4 bases and J shed 4 bases, with 12 bases lying between them.